The present T cell receptor beta chain was sequenced within a study of Graves' ophthalmopathy and Graves' hyperthyroidism. This clonotype came up many times. Its cognate antigen is unknown. Study conclusions and caveats: A 13-signature model separated ophthalmopathy from stable hyperthyroidism, reaching 85% to 90% sensitivity and roughly 82% specificity cross-validated.

With 1 base removed from V and 6 bases from J, the gap between germline ends came to 15 bases. The CDR3 has 15 residues. Researchers took RNA transcripts and amplified TCR beta CDR3 regions from them. HTBI primers served in a first-round RT-PCR, which a second-round multiplex PCR followed. MiXCR, run by TCRdb on the multiplex PCR reads, gives a single entry per CDR3 protein. The table has 300,000 to 400,000 distinct CDR3 sequences, 17% seen once. This TCR was recovered from an adult man with Graves' ophthalmopathy. The sample comprised peripheral blood. V is TRBV12-3 or TRBV12-4 and J is TRBJ1-2, with D hard to call. In DNA form, the CDR3 reads TGTGCCAGCAGTTTAGACCGAAGAGGAGTGGATGGCTACACCTTC. Translated: CASSLDRRGVDGYTF.